This is a list of T cell receptor beta chains from one sample in a study of monozygotic twins with inflammatory bowel disease. One entry per CDR3 protein, without DNA, is what TCRdb gives after re-calling the 5' RACE reads. The sample includes some 200,000 distinct CDR3 sequences. Material for sequencing was blood. These receptors were collected from a human donor with ulcerative colitis or Crohn's disease, or a healthy co-twin of an affected twin (not recorded which). The CDR3 runs from the conserved cysteine through the conserved F or W. Fields, in order: V gene, CDR3 length, J gene, CDR3 protein.

v_gene: TRBV5-1
len: 16
j_gene: TRBJ2-7
CDR3aa: CASSVGSGAGSNEQYF

v_gene: TRBV20-1
len: 12
j_gene: TRBJ1-2
CDR3aa: CSAPWPSVGYTF

v_gene: TRBV6-1
len: 16
j_gene: TRBJ2-7
CDR3aa: CASSGRQGASSYEQYF

v_gene: TRBV19
len: 15
j_gene: TRBJ2-2
CDR3aa: CASSAPGTRTGELFF

v_gene: TRBV10-3
len: 13
j_gene: TRBJ2-1
CDR3aa: CAITGVIGNEQFF

v_gene: TRBV4-2
len: 15
j_gene: TRBJ1-5
CDR3aa: CASSQIGTGDQPQHF

v_gene: TRBV4-2
len: 14
j_gene: TRBJ2-3
CDR3aa: CASNPGLAEPPPIF

v_gene: TRBV4-3
len: 19
j_gene: TRBJ1-5
CDR3aa: CASSQDRLGQYSSNQPQHF

v_gene: TRBV28
len: 16
j_gene: TRBJ2-7
CDR3aa: CASSLAGALSSYEQYF

v_gene: TRBV11-2
len: 15
j_gene: TRBJ2-5
CDR3aa: CASSLLGFELETQYF

v_gene: TRBV11-2
len: 15
j_gene: TRBJ1-1
CDR3aa: CASSLGPRQNTEAFF

v_gene: TRBV11-2
len: 15
j_gene: TRBJ2-3
CDR3aa: CASSLDGGYTDTQYF

v_gene: TRBV19
len: 14
j_gene: TRBJ2-2
CDR3aa: CASSRQGVTGELFF

v_gene: TRBV7-9
len: 16
j_gene: TRBJ1-1
CDR3aa: CASSLAFGGSFTEAFF

v_gene: TRBV20-1
len: 17
j_gene: TRBJ2-3
CDR3aa: CSASPAGREWVTDTQYF

v_gene: TRBV5-1
len: 13
j_gene: TRBJ1-1
CDR3aa: CASGTGQGDRSFF

v_gene: TRBV10-3
len: 15
j_gene: TRBJ2-5
CDR3aa: CAISAGLAGGETQYF

v_gene: TRBV29-1
len: 13
j_gene: TRBJ1-4
CDR3aa: CSVQQGLDEKLFF

v_gene: TRBV12-3/TRBV12-4
len: 15
j_gene: TRBJ2-2
CDR3aa: CASSFAGSHTGELFF

v_gene: TRBV30
len: 16
j_gene: TRBJ1-6
CDR3aa: CAWSVRRGSYNSPLHF

v_gene: TRBV6-5
len: 14
j_gene: TRBJ1-2
CDR3aa: CASSSAGDSKGYTF

v_gene: TRBV29-1
len: 11
j_gene: TRBJ1-1
CDR3aa: CSVRGVDEAFF

v_gene: TRBV5-1
len: 16
j_gene: TRBJ1-5
CDR3aa: CASCRDIDHSNQPQHF

v_gene: TRBV28
len: 15
j_gene: TRBJ1-6
CDR3aa: CASSRRSSYNSPLHF

v_gene: TRBV11-2
len: 17
j_gene: TRBJ2-2
CDR3aa: CASSFDPGLLNTGELFF

v_gene: TRBV2
len: 17
j_gene: TRBJ2-7
CDR3aa: CASSDSRAGTGFYEQYF

v_gene: TRBV19
len: 15
j_gene: TRBJ1-1
CDR3aa: CASSTPTGGSTEAFF

v_gene: TRBV12-3/TRBV12-4
len: 15
j_gene: TRBJ1-4
CDR3aa: CASSRDFTLDEKLFF

v_gene: TRBV7-8
len: 15
j_gene: TRBJ2-2
CDR3aa: CASSLGASRTGELFF

v_gene: TRBV7-3
len: 17
j_gene: TRBJ2-1
CDR3aa: CASSLSPTLAGSNEQFF

v_gene: TRBV18
len: 15
j_gene: TRBJ2-1
CDR3aa: CASSPPGITGNEQFF

v_gene: TRBV7-9
len: 17
j_gene: TRBJ1-2
CDR3aa: CASSVIRDRVLGYGYTF

v_gene: TRBV5-1
len: 17
j_gene: TRBJ1-4
CDR3aa: CASSRGQAAATNEKLFF